Below, 26 T cell receptor beta chains from the same sample are listed, as sequenced in a study of cytomegalovirus exposure and HLA in healthy donors (dated by TCRdb to about 2017). The library was prepared using the immunoSEQ multiplex PCR assay. The multiplex PCR relied on a mix of 60 forward primers for TCR Vbeta segments and 13 reverse primers for TCR Jbeta segments. TCRdb limited this immuneACCESS table to in-frame rearrangements with V and J called. A share of clones is missing; checked studies link under half to unresolved V genes, and the rest is unexplained. This sample has about 150,000 clones in its table, and 73% of those were observed once. The ten largest clones represent 1.5% to 2% of the sample. Sequenced material: PBMCs. The source is a woman between 18 and 29 years old in good health and CMV-seronegative.

The chain combines TRBV7-2 with TRBJ1-2, with no clear D. This CDR3 is built from 16 residues. With 1 base removed from V and 4 bases from J, the gap between germline ends came to 16 bases. The germline V gene encodes CDR1 SGHTA and CDR2 FQGNSA. CDR3 DNA: TGTGCCAGCAGCTTAGGAGGTAGCGGGAACTCCTATGGCTACACCTTC. Translated: CASSLGGSGNSYGYTF.

The rearrangement uses TRBV4-3 and TRBJ2-3, with 11 bases fitting TRBD2. Germline V gene sequence: CDR1 LGHNA, CDR2 YSLEER. The J segment lost 7 bases and the V segment lost 4 bases, leaving 7 bases of the junction unmatched. CDR3 length: 15 amino acids. The CDR3 region has the DNA TGCGCCAGCAGCCCGGGCGGGACTAGCGGCTATACGCAGTATTTT. Its protein product is CASSPGGTSGYTQYF.

There are a few counts of this clone. The chain carries TRBV10-3 and TRBJ2-1, with 13 bases aligning to TRBD2. The J segment lost 9 bases and the V segment lost 6 bases, leaving 8 bases of the junction unmatched. Germline CDR1 is ENHRY and CDR2 is SYGVKD. This CDR3 comprises 15 residues. The CDR3 is CAISLGLAGEGEQFF. CDR3 DNA sequence: TGTGCCATCAGCCTAGGACTAGCGGGAGAAGGTGAGCAGTTCTTC.

The chain combines TRBV29-1 with TRBJ1-2; perhaps TRBD1 as D (5 bases). This CDR3 has 13 residues. CDR1 and CDR2 from the germline V gene are SQVTM and ANQGSEA. Deletions cut 0 bases from V and 8 bases from J, with 13 bases between. The CDR3: CSVEEGEVWGYTF. CDR3 sequence (DNA): TGCAGCGTTGAAGAAGGGGAGGTCTGGGGCTACACCTTC.

The CDR3 sequence is CASRWTSGTGELFF. CDR3 in DNA: TGTGCCAGCAGATGGACTAGCGGCACCGGGGAGCTGTTTTTT. The V and J genes are TRBV9 and TRBJ2-2; 10 bases match TRBD2. V lost 5 bases to trimming and J lost 4 bases; unmatched junction nucleotides: 2. Per the germline V gene, CDR1 is SGDLS and CDR2 is YYNGEE. The CDR3 is made up of 14 amino acids.

The chain uses TRBV11-2 and TRBJ1-1; TRBD1 matches 8 bases. Looked up from germline, CDR1 is SGHAT and CDR2 is FQNNGV. Trimming removed 3 bases from V and 1 base from J; junction bases left unmatched: 7. The CDR3 spans 16 residues. CDR3 nucleotide sequence: TGTGCCAGCAGCTTTGCGGGGACAGGAGCGAACACTGAAGCTTTCTTT. Translated, it gives CASSFAGTGANTEAFF.

The chain carries TRBV7-8 and TRBJ2-1; D not resolved. The germline V gene encodes CDR1 SGHVS and CDR2 FQNEAQ. The CDR3 has 16 residues. Trimming took off 1 base at V and 2 bases at J, with 12 bases between the two ends. The CDR3 here is CASSLVSSFTYNEQFF. In DNA form, the CDR3 reads TGTGCCAGCAGCTTAGTTAGTAGCTTCACCTACAATGAGCAGTTCTTC.

The chain recombines TRBV2 with TRBJ1-2; D gene ambiguous. Trimming removed 7 bases from V and 0 bases from J, with 12 bases in between. CDR1 SNHLY and CDR2 FYNNEI come from the germline V gene. This CDR3 has 14 residues. The CDR3 sequence is CASKSDGANYGYTF. The CDR3 region has the DNA TGTGCCAGCAAATCGGACGGGGCTAACTATGGCTACACCTTC.

The rearrangement uses TRBV11-2 and TRBJ2-1; tentatively, D is TRBD2 (6 bases). The ends were cut back, 5 bases at V and 0 bases at J, with 23 bases in the middle. From germline, CDR1 is SGHAT and CDR2 FQNNGV. This CDR3 spans 19 amino acids. The CDR3 sequence: CASSPEGLLFRSSYNEQFF. CDR3 DNA sequence: TGTGCCAGCAGCCCGGAGGGACTTCTTTTCCGGAGCTCCTACAATGAGCAGTTCTTC.

The chain employs TRBV7-2 and TRBJ2-3; TRBD2 is a possible D gene (6 bases). Trimming removed 4 bases from V and 7 bases from J, with 15 bases in between. The CDR3 length is 14 residues. Germline loops: CDR1 SGHTA, CDR2 FQGNSA. CDR3 region: CASSYRLDSNTQYF. The DNA for the CDR3 is TGTGCCAGCAGCTACAGACTAGATTCGAATACGCAGTATTTT.

The rearrangement uses TRBV18 and TRBJ1-1; no clear D gene. In germline, CDR1 is KGHSH, CDR2 LQKENI. Trimming stripped 2 bases from V and 0 bases from J, with 13 bases between. This CDR3 has 16 residues. This CDR3 reads CASSPDILRMNTEAFF. For the CDR3, the DNA is TGTGCCAGCTCACCAGACATCCTCCGGATGAACACTGAAGCTTTCTTT.

This clone was seen once. This chain uses TRBV5-1 with TRBJ2-3; 10 positions match TRBD2. Germline CDR1 is SGHRS and CDR2 is YFSETQ. The V gene end was trimmed by 4 bases and the J gene end by 1 base; junction bases not matched to a gene: 12. The CDR3 spans 18 residues. The CDR3 loop reads CASSPALVAGGRTDTQYF. The CDR3 nucleotides are TGCGCCAGCAGCCCCGCCCTTGTAGCGGGGGGCCGCACAGATACGCAGTATTTT. Combining the CDR3 with reference TRBV5-1 and TRBJ2-3 gives the whole variable domain KAGVTQTPRYLIKTRGQQVTLSCSPISGHRSVSWYQQTPGQGLQFLFEYFSETQRNKGNFPGRFSGRQFSNSRSEMNVSTLELGDSALYLCASSPALVAGGRTDTQYFGPGTRLTVL.

This clone came up a few times. The gene calls are TRBV15 and TRBJ1-6; the D gene is possibly TRBD1 (6 bases). V lost 0 bases, J lost 6 bases, and 9 bases lay in between. There are 15 residues in the CDR3. CDR1 is LNHNV and CDR2 is YYDKDF in the germline V gene (reference sequence). DNA for the CDR3: TGTGCCACCAGCAGAGACAGGGGTTCTAATTCACCCCTCCACTTT. The encoded protein is CATSRDRGSNSPLHF.

This sequence joins TRBV6-5 and TRBJ2-1; D remains unclear. The CDR3 totals 15 residues. The germline V gene has CDR1 MNHEY and CDR2 SVGAGI. Trimming took 6 bases from V and 5 from J, leaving 17 bases between them. CDR3 sequence (DNA): TGTGCCAGCAGGCCCCGGTACAGTAGGAACAATGAGCAGTTCTTC. Translating it yields CASRPRYSRNNEQFF.

The chain recombines TRBV18 with TRBJ2-5; 7 nucleotides match TRBD1. This CDR3 has 13 residues. The junction had 2 bases not matched to a gene; V was cut back by 3 bases and J by 4 bases. Germline CDR1 is KGHSH and CDR2 is LQKENI. The chain's CDR3 is CASSPTGLETQYF. The CDR3 nucleotides are TGTGCCAGCTCACCGACAGGGTTAGAGACCCAGTACTTC.

The chain links TRBV5-4 to TRBJ2-5; 12 bases fit TRBD2. This CDR3 comprises 16 residues. Per germline, CDR1 SGHNT and CDR2 YYREEE (reference sequence). Trimming removed 4 bases from V and 1 base from J; junction bases left unmatched: 5. CDR3 sequence (DNA): TGTGCCAGCAGCCCTACTAGCGGGAGGAGCCAAGAGACCCAGTACTTC. Translated: CASSPTSGRSQETQYF.

This clone was observed a handful of times. The chain combines TRBV7-2 with TRBJ1-1; D unresolved. CDR3 length: 13 amino acids. V lost 8 bases, J lost 0 bases, and 10 bases lay in between. Germline V gives CDR1 SGHTA, CDR2 FQGNSA. The CDR3 protein is CASGEGMNTEAFF. In DNA form, the CDR3 reads TGTGCCAGCGGGGAGGGCATGAACACTGAAGCTTTCTTT.

The J gene is TRBJ1-1, the V gene TRBV7-6; TRBD1 is a possible D gene (5 bases). V was clipped by 2 bases and J by 3 bases, with 10 bases between them. There are 14 residues in the CDR3. Per the germline V gene, CDR1 is SGHVS and CDR2 is FNYEAQ. CDR3 DNA sequence: TGTGCCAGCAGCTTACTTGGGGGGGACACTGAAGCTTTCTTT. This gives the protein CASSLLGGDTEAFF.

V usage is TRBV2 and J usage is TRBJ1-6, with 8 bases identical to TRBD1. This CDR3 is 15 amino acids long. Germline trimming cut 6 bases from V and 8 bases from J; bases unmatched to any gene: 9. Germline values: CDR1 SNHLY, CDR2 FYNNEI. The CDR3 sequence is CASRVQGGGHSPLHF. CDR3 coding DNA: TGTGCCAGCAGAGTACAGGGGGGAGGGCATTCACCCCTCCACTTT.

This chain uses TRBV15 with TRBJ2-5, with TRBD2 as a possible D gene (6 bases). CDR1 and CDR2 from the germline V gene are LNHNV and YYDKDF (reference sequence). CDR3 length: 16 residues. The V end lost 1 base, the J end lost 5 bases, and 17 bases lay between the germline ends. The CDR3 here is CATSRAGVGGPETQYF. The CDR3 DNA is TGTGCCACCAGCAGAGCGGGTGTGGGGGGTCCCGAGACCCAGTACTTC. Full variable domain (outside the CDR3, taken from reference TRBV15 and TRBJ2-5): DAMVIQNPRYQVTQFGKPVTLSCSQTLNHNVMYWYQQKSSQAPKLLFHYYDKDFNNEADTPDNFQSRRPNTSFCFLDIRSPGLGDTAMYLCATSRAGVGGPETQYFGPGTRLLVL.

The rearrangement joins TRBV29-1 to TRBJ2-1, with 7 positions matching TRBD2. The CDR3 totals 14 residues. Germline trimming cut 4 bases from V and 0 bases from J; bases unmatched to any gene: 3. CDR1 is SQVTM, CDR2 ANQGSEA, per germline. This CDR3 reads CSVAAGSSYNEQFF. CDR3 coding DNA: TGCAGCGTTGCAGCGGGGAGCTCCTACAATGAGCAGTTCTTC.

This clone was observed a handful of times. The chain's CDR3 is CASSRRGDLTDTQYF. The CDR3, as DNA: TGTGCCAGTAGTCGGCGGGGGGATCTCACAGATACGCAGTATTTT. This chain connects TRBV19 to TRBJ2-3; 8 bases align to TRBD2. CDR1 and CDR2 from the germline V gene are LNHDA and SQIVND (reference sequence). This CDR3 region has 15 residues. Trimming at V came to 5 bases and at J to 2 bases, leaving 6 bases not matched to a gene.

This clone was picked up one time. This sequence joins TRBV5-1 and TRBJ2-2, with 7 bases aligning to TRBD1. This CDR3 is built from 17 residues. Trimming at V came to 1 base and at J to 0 bases, leaving 6 bases not matched to a gene. CDR1 and CDR2 (germline): SGHRS, YFSETQ. The CDR3 DNA follows: TGCGCCAGCAGCTTGCCTACAGGGGCCTCGAACACCGGGGAGCTGTTTTTT. As protein: CASSLPTGASNTGELFF.

V usage is TRBV28 and J usage is TRBJ2-7; D is perhaps TRBD2 (6 bases). The CDR3 consists of 14 residues. The V gene's germline CDR1 is MDHEN and CDR2 SYDVKM. The germline V and J ends were trimmed by 6 bases and 2 bases, with 14 bases remaining between them. CDR3 DNA sequence: TGTGCCAGCAGGCCGTGGGGAGGCGCCTACGAGCAGTACTTC. Translation: CASRPWGGAYEQYF.

The rearrangement joins TRBV19 to TRBJ2-2, with D perhaps TRBD1 (6 bases). The germline CDR1 and CDR2 sequences are LNHDA and SQIVND (reference sequence). Trimming pared 6 bases from V and 6 bases from J, leaving 14 bases between. The CDR3 is 14 residues long. The CDR3 coding sequence is TGTGCCAGTAGGATACAGGGCCCTTCCGGGGAGCTGTTTTTT. Amino acids: CASRIQGPSGELFF.

The chain has TRBV5-4 and TRBJ2-3, with 9 nucleotides matching TRBD1. The J segment lost 1 base and the V segment lost 7 bases, leaving 4 bases of the junction unmatched. CDR1 SGHNT and CDR2 YYREEE come from the germline V gene (reference sequence). CDR3 length: 14 residues. Written as DNA, the CDR3 is TGTGCCAGCTTCCGGACAGGGGGCACAGATACGCAGTATTTT. As protein: CASFRTGGTDTQYF.